This is a list of T cell receptor beta chains from one sample in a study of blood T cell repertoires in COVID-19. Sequencing used immunoSEQ multiplex PCR; TCRdb keeps in-frame clones, though not all of them. This table holds 150,000 to 170,000 clones, less than 95% found once. The sequencing input was peripheral blood. The receptors were gathered from a man in his fifties with acute or convalescent COVID-19. Both conserved end residues are trimmed from each CDR3. The order of the fields is clone size, V gene, CDR3 protein. Clone size, where shown, is once, few, many, or a class for clones that have expanded.

.	TRBV9	ASSSGQSNYGYT
.	TRBV10-3	AISIGTDAYEQY
.	TRBV19	ASSTPAGLYTEAF
.	TRBV7-9	ASSPGTGSTKQY
.	TRBV5-1	ASSLAVSTGVGETQY
.	TRBV4-1	ASSQTRQTNTEAF
.	TRBV27	ASSWSGNTEAF
.	TRBV24-1	ATSEAGSYLAEAF
once	TRBV7-7	ASNQSKEGATNEKLF
.	TRBV7-9	ASSLTSGKAWEQF
.	TRBV27	ATRAGGSNQPQH
.	TRBV19	ASSREPQVDTQY
.	TRBV4-2	ASSQVGRPPEAF
.	TRBV6-5	ASSYTGAGENEKLF
.	TRBV29-1	SVRGGSDTQY
.	TRBV25-1	ASSSRTGSVYGYT
once	TRBV10-1	ASLRPGTGVQETQY
.	TRBV13	ASSPGLAGGTDTQY
.	TRBV24-1	ATSDSTWNTEAF
.	TRBV2	ASSAGQLYGYT
.	TRBV7-8	ASSSGTGITDTQY
.	TRBV6-6	ASRAPGQGTYEQY
.	TRBV27	ASSPSSSPSTQY
.	TRBV6-5	ATVQGFGAF
once	TRBV6-5	ASRGPAGGPDTQY
.	TRBV5-5	ASSTTGGWQETQY
.	TRBV5-1	ASSPGTVHSPLH
.	TRBV25-1	ASSDGGAYGYT
.	TRBV6-5	ASRGQSNTGELF
.	TRBV10-1	ASTEDNTGELF
.	TRBV28	ASRLSGGNSGNTIY
.	TRBV19	ASSTLEGEQF
.	TRBV4-1	ASSQGQEHGQPQH
.	TRBV7-2	ASSLVFPGTGGGSPLH
.	TRBV12-3/TRBV12-4	ASSLGSSTEAF
.	TRBV2	ASNPGITDSPLH
.	TRBV7-7	ASSPTSGGGYEQY
.	TRBV6-5	ASSHRGAGYT